This T cell receptor beta chain was observed in a study of neurological immune-mediated disorders. In the study overall: Of the approximately 35 patients with multiple sclerosis, around 30 had relapsing-remitting MS, whereas the remaining 3 had secondary progressive MS.

The CDR3 totals 14 residues. V lost 4 bases to trimming and J lost 7 bases; unmatched junction nucleotides: 5. Germline V lookup: CDR1 MGHDK, CDR2 SYGVNS. General study points: No CDR3 amino acid sequences recurred among expanded clones across subjects, suggesting private repertoires in all groups.

TCRdb used MiXCR to reprocess the 5' RACE reads, holding one entry per CDR3 protein. The repertoire consists of tens of thousands of distinct CDR3 sequences, with 4% to 6% occurring once and the leading ten covering about 7.4%. This clonotype was seen ten or more times. Its antigen is as yet unknown. Input material: PBMCs. The TCR comes from a man younger than 30 with multiple sclerosis. The V and J genes are TRBV25-1 and TRBJ2-2; 8 bases fit TRBD2. This CDR3 reads CASSAQLAVGELFF. In DNA, the CDR3 is TGTGCCAGCAGTGCTCAACTAGCGGTCGGGGAGCTGTTTTTT.